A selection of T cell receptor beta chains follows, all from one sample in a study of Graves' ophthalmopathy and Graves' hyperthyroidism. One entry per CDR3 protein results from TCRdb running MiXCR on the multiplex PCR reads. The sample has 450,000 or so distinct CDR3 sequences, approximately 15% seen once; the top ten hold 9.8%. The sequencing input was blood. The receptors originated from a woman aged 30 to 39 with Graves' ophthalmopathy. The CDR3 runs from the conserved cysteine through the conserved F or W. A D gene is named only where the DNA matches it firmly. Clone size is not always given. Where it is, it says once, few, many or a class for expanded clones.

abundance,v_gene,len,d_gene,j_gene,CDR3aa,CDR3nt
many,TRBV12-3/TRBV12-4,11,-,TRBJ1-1,CASREGGHAFF,TGTGCCAGCCGGGAAGGAGGGCATGCTTTCTTT
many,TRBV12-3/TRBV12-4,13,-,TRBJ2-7,CASTRGQGYEQYF,TGTGCCAGCACCCGGGGTCAAGGGTACGAGCAGTACTTC
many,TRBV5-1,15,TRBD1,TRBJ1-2,CASSNWAGGNYGYTF,TGCGCCAGCAGTAATTGGGCAGGGGGCAACTATGGCTACACCTTC
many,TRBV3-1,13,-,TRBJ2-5,CASSQGSKETQYF,TGTGCCAGCAGCCAAGGCTCGAAAGAGACCCAGTACTTC
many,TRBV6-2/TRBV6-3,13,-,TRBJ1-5,CASRPPVGQPQHF,TGTGCCAGCAGACCTCCCGTAGGTCAGCCCCAGCATTTT
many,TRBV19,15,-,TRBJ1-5,CASSIFRAAGQPQHF,TGTGCCAGTAGTATATTTCGGGCAGCGGGTCAGCCCCAGCATTTT
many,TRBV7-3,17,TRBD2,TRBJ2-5,CASSFSRPRTSGGVQYF,TGTGCCAGCAGCTTTTCCCGCCCTCGGACTAGCGGGGGAGTCCAGTACTTC
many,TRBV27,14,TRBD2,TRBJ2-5,CASSSGTSLWTQYF,TGTGCCAGCAGTTCCGGGACTAGCTTATGGACCCAGTACTTC
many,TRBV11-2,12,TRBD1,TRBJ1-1,CASSLPTGRAFF,TGTGCCAGCAGCTTACCGACAGGGCGGGCTTTCTTT
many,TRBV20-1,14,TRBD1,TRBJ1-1,CSARGHRGQTEAFF,TGCAGTGCTAGAGGGCACAGGGGGCAAACTGAAGCTTTCTTT
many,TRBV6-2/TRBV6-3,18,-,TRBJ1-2,CASSYSITMFGSLDGYTF,TGTGCCAGCAGTTACTCGATCACAATGTTCGGGAGCCTCGATGGCTACACCTTC
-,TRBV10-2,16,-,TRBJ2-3,CASEGSFSGRVDTQYF,TGCGCCAGCGAAGGGTCCTTTTCGGGAAGGGTAGATACGCAGTATTTT
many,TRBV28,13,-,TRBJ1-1,CASWRGMNTEAFF,TGTGCCAGCTGGAGAGGGATGAACACTGAAGCTTTCTTT
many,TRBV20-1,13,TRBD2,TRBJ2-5,CSAQSGSGETQYF,TGCAGTGCGCAAAGCGGGAGTGGAGAGACCCAGTACTTC
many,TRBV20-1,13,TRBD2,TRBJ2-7,CSAKGRGSYEQYF,TGCAGTGCTAAAGGGCGGGGGTCCTACGAGCAGTACTTC
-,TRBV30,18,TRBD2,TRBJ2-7,CAWSVLSFTSGGSYEQYF,TGTGCCTGGAGTGTACTCTCCTTTACTAGCGGGGGCTCCTACGAGCAGTACTTC
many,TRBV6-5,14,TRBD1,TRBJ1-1,CASSFRQGNTEAFF,TGTGCCAGCAGTTTTCGACAGGGGAACACTGAAGCTTTCTTT
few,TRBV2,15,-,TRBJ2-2,CASSARGASTGELFF,TGTGCCAGCAGTGCCCGGGGGGCTAGTACCGGGGAGCTGTTTTTT
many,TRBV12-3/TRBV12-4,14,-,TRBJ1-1,CASSFWGGNTEAFF,TGTGCCAGCAGTTTTTGGGGAGGGAACACTGAAGCTTTCTTT
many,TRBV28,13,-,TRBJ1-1,CATRIGVNTEASF,TGTGCCACCAGGATAGGGGTGAACACTGAAGCTTCCTTT
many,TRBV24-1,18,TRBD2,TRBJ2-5,CATSDPGGAGAAGWTQYF,TGTGCCACCAGTGACCCCGGGGGGGCAGGGGCTGCAGGTTGGACCCAGTACTTC
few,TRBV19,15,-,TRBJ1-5,CASSMRERSNQPQHF,TGTGCCAGTAGTATGAGGGAGCGTAGCAATCAGCCCCAGCATTTT
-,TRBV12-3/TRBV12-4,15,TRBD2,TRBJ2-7,CASGRTSDSAYEQYF,TGTGCCAGCGGAAGGACTAGTGATTCCGCCTACGAGCAGTACTTC
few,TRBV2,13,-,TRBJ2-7,CASSEGSKYEQYF,TGTGCCAGCAGTGAGGGCAGCAAGTACGAGCAGTACTTC
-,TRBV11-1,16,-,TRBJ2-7,CASSLARGSSSYEQYF,TGTGCCAGCAGCTTAGCTCGCGGGTCTAGCTCCTACGAGCAGTACTTC
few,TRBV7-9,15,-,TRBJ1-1,CASSLQQGWNTEAFF,TGTGCCAGCAGCTTACAACAAGGATGGAACACTGAAGCTTTCTTT
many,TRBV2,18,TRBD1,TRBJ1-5,CASTEGGQSLRSNQPQHF,TGTGCCAGCACCGAGGGGGGACAGTCATTAAGGAGCAATCAGCCCCAGCATTTT
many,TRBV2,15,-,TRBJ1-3,CASSPTQGSGNTIYF,TGTGCCAGCAGCCCAACCCAGGGATCTGGGAACACCATATATTTT
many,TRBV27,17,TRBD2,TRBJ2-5,CASNPGASGRLRETQYF,TGTGCCAGCAACCCTGGGGCTAGCGGGAGACTACGGGAGACCCAGTACTTC
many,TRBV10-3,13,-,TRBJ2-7,CAISESIGYEQYF,TGTGCCATCAGTGAGTCGATAGGTTACGAGCAGTACTTC
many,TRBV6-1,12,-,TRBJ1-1,CALLRGGTEAFF,TGTGCCCTACTACGGGGGGGCACTGAAGCTTTCTTT
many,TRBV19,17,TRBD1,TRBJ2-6,CASSIFAGGAGANVLTF,TGTGCCAGTAGTATTTTTGCAGGGGGAGCCGGGGCCAACGTCCTGACTTTC
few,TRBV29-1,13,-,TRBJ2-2,CSVIRGRTGELFF,TGCAGCGTTATTCGGGGGCGGACCGGGGAGCTGTTTTTT
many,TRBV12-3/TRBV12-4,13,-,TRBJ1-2,CASRAGGFYGYTF,TGTGCCAGCAGGGCGGGGGGCTTCTATGGCTACACCTTC
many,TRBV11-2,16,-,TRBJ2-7,CASSLGPIRGSYEQYF,TGTGCCAGCAGCTTAGGACCCATCCGGGGGAGCTACGAGCAGTACTTC
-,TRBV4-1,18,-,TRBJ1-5,CASSQGTTRGVRNQPQHF,TGCGCCAGCAGCCAAGGAACTACCAGGGGTGTTCGCAATCAGCCCCAGCATTTT
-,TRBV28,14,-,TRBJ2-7,CTSSKQGPSGEQYF,TGTACCAGCAGTAAACAGGGCCCCTCAGGCGAGCAGTACTTC
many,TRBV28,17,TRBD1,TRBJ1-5,CASSSSRQGYSNQPQHF,TGTGCCAGCAGTTCATCCAGACAGGGATATAGCAATCAGCCCCAGCATTTT
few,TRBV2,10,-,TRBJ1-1,CASRAGRAFF,TGTGCCAGCAGAGCAGGGCGGGCTTTCTTT
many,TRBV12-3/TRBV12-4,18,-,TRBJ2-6,CASNPKGTEKSGANVLTF,TGTGCCAGCAACCCGAAAGGGACCGAGAAGTCTGGGGCCAACGTCCTGACTTTC